Below are 17 T cell receptor beta chains sequenced from a single sample in a study of cytomegalovirus exposure and HLA in healthy donors. PCR primers comprised 60 Vbeta and 13 Jbeta primers. Assay: immunoSEQ multiplex PCR; the TCRdb copy retains only in-frame clones and omits some. The sample contains about 140,000 clones, around 90% of which appear only once. Sequenced input: PBMCs. The receptors stem from a woman between 40 and 55 years old in good health and CMV-seronegative.

V gene TRBV5-1 combines with J gene TRBJ2-3, with 7 bases matching TRBD2. The CDR3 loop spans 16 amino acids. The V segment lost 0 bases and the J segment 3 bases; nucleotides outside the gene matches: 7. Germline values: CDR1 SGHRS, CDR2 YFSETQ. CDR3 nucleotide sequence: TGCGCCAGCAGCTTGGGCGCGGGAGCGGAGACAGATACGCAGTATTTT. Its translation: CASSLGAGAETDTQYF.

The chain combines TRBV6-6 with TRBJ2-2; 9 bases map to TRBD1. This CDR3 contains 14 residues. CDR1 is MNHNY and CDR2 is SVGAGI in the germline V gene (reference sequence). V was pared by 6 bases and J by 8 bases, with 7 bases of the junction left unmatched. The CDR3 reads CASRPQGASGELFF. The CDR3 coding sequence is TGTGCCAGCAGACCACAGGGGGCGTCAGGGGAGCTGTTTTTT.

This chain connects TRBV11-3 to TRBJ1-1; 11 bases map to TRBD1. Unmatched junction bases numbered 2, after V lost 5 bases and J lost 3 bases. Germline CDR1 and CDR2: SGHNT and YENEEA. The CDR3 loop spans 14 amino acids. Here the CDR3 reads CASSRGQGDTEAFF. The CDR3 DNA reads TGTGCCAGCAGCCGGGGACAGGGGGACACTGAAGCTTTCTTT.

The chain recombines TRBV7-2 with TRBJ2-3; perhaps TRBD1 as D (8 bases). V shed 5 bases and J shed 1 base, with 19 bases lying between them. Germline V gives CDR1 SGHTA, CDR2 FQGNSA. The CDR3 totals 17 residues. The CDR3 DNA follows: TGTGCCAGCAGCGACCCACAGGGGGGGATAGGCACAGATACGCAGTATTTT. This encodes CASSDPQGGIGTDTQYF.

The chain joins TRBV6-1 to TRBJ1-1, with 8 bases lining up with TRBD1. Germline-derived CDR1 and CDR2 are MNHNS and SASEGT. The J segment lost 6 bases and the V segment lost 5 bases, leaving 8 bases of the junction unmatched. The length of the CDR3 is 14 residues. CDR3 region: CASSPGGAGAEAFF. In DNA form, the CDR3 reads TGTGCCAGCAGTCCAGGGGGCGCAGGCGCTGAAGCTTTCTTT.

This chain connects TRBV9 to TRBJ2-7; D might be TRBD2 (6 bases). The CDR3 has 15 amino acids. Germline-derived CDR1 and CDR2 are SGDLS and YYNGEE. V lost 8 bases and J 2 bases, leaving 20 bases between the germline ends. The CDR3 reads CASSGPTSQTYEQYF. The CDR3 DNA is TGTGCCAGTTCGGGTCCCACTAGCCAAACCTACGAGCAGTACTTC.

DNA of the CDR3: TGTGCCACTGACAGGGCAACTAATGAAAAACTGTTTTTT. Its translation is CATDRATNEKLFF. The chain couples TRBV5-8 to TRBJ1-4, with 7 bases identical to TRBD1. This CDR3 contains 13 residues. J lost 0 bases, V lost 9 bases, and 2 bases had no gene match. The germline V gene has CDR1 SGHTS and CDR2 YDEGEE.

In DNA form, the CDR3 reads TGTGCCAGCAGTGACGACCTCCCAGGCGACGAGCAGTACTTC. The encoded protein is CASSDDLPGDEQYF. The gene calls are TRBV28 and TRBJ2-5, with unresolved D. The J call is doubtful: the DNA matches TRBJ2-7 better. There are 14 residues in the CDR3. Germline V CDR1 and CDR2: MDHEN, SYDVKM.

The rearrangement uses TRBV18 and TRBJ2-7; 7 nucleotides agree with TRBD1. J lost 4 bases, V lost 3 bases, and 21 bases had no gene match. The CDR3 contains 19 residues. Germline CDR1 KGHSH, CDR2 LQKENI. CDR3 DNA: TGTGCCAGCTCACCGCTGCCCAACCACCGACAGGGAACGAGGTACGAGCAGTACTTC. This codes for CASSPLPNHRQGTRYEQYF.

In DNA form, the CDR3 reads TGTGCCAGCAGTCAATTTCGCGGCGTTGGCGAGCAGTACTTC. Protein sequence: CASSQFRGVGEQYF. This rearrangement joins TRBV27 to TRBJ2-5; D remains unclear. With the DNA end fitting TRBJ2-7 better, the J assignment may be wrong. Germline CDR1 reads MNHEY; CDR2 reads SMNVEV (reference sequence). The CDR3 sequence is 14 residues long.

The chain carries TRBV7-2 and TRBJ1-5, with a weak D call TRBD1 (5 bases). V was clipped by 5 bases and J by 4 bases, with 15 bases between them. CDR1 and CDR2 (germline): SGHTA, FQGNSA. This CDR3 comprises 15 residues. This CDR3 reads CASSPGVGMNQPQHF. The CDR3 DNA sequence: TGTGCCAGCAGCCCGGGGGTGGGGATGAATCAGCCCCAGCATTTT. Together with reference TRBV7-2 and TRBJ1-5, the CDR3 gives the full variable domain: GAGVSQSPSNKVTEKGKDVELRCDPISGHTALYWYRQSLGQGLEFLIYFQGNSAPDKSGLPSDRFSAERTGGSVSTLTIQRTQQEDSAVYLCASSPGVGMNQPQHFGDGTRLSIL.

CDR3 sequence reads: CASTQGPGTDTQYF. The CDR3 DNA reads as TGTGCCAGCACACAAGGGCCGGGGACAGATACGCAGTATTTT. The gene calls are TRBV27 and TRBJ2-3; maybe TRBD2 (5 bases). Trimming cost V 7 bases and J 3 bases, with 14 bases left between them. Germline V gene data show CDR1 as MNHEY and CDR2 as SMNVEV (reference sequence). CDR3 size: 14 residues.

This rearrangement joins TRBV19 to TRBJ2-7; D is possibly TRBD1 (7 bases). Germline loops: CDR1 LNHDA, CDR2 SQIVND (reference sequence). Deletions cut 3 bases from V and 4 bases from J, with 16 bases between. There are 15 residues in the CDR3. CDR3 amino acids: CASSIRGAGGYEQYF. The CDR3 DNA reads TGTGCCAGTAGTATCCGCGGGGCAGGGGGATACGAGCAGTACTTC.

This chain joins TRBV9 and TRBJ2-7, with TRBD2 matching over 7 bases. Germline values: CDR1 SGDLS, CDR2 YYNGEE. Trimming took 0 bases from V and 7 from J; bases not matched to a gene: 7. This CDR3 is 14 amino acids long. CDR3 region: CASSVGLMGGEQYF. The CDR3 region has the DNA TGTGCCAGCAGCGTAGGGTTGATGGGGGGGGAGCAGTACTTC.

The chain uses TRBV7-2 and TRBJ2-1; 12 bases agree with TRBD2. The germline V gene encodes CDR1 SGHTA and CDR2 FQGNSA. Trimming cost V 1 base and J 14 bases; bases outside gene matches: 9. The CDR3 runs to 15 residues. CDR3 nucleotide sequence: TGTGCCAGCAGCTTAGATCAGACTAGCGGGAGTCATGAGTTCTTC. Its translation is CASSLDQTSGSHEFF.

The CDR3, as DNA: TGTGCCAGCAGTCCGGACAGGGGGTTCTACGAGCAGTACTTC. Translated, it gives CASSPDRGFYEQYF. The chain links TRBV7-3 to TRBJ2-7; TRBD1 agrees at 10 bases. This CDR3 has 14 residues. The germline CDR1 and CDR2 sequences are SGHTA and FQGTGA. Trimming took 6 bases from V and 3 from J; bases not matched to a gene: 5.

This clone showed up just a few times. The chain recombines TRBV6-4 with TRBJ2-7; D is possibly TRBD1 (5 bases). The germline V gene encodes CDR1 MRHNA and CDR2 SNTAGT. V dropped 2 bases and J dropped 4 bases, with 12 bases sitting between them. This CDR3 spans 14 amino acids. The CDR3 region is CASSDGDSLYEQYF. Here the CDR3 DNA reads TGTGCCAGCAGTGACGGAGACAGCCTGTACGAGCAGTACTTC.